Below are 18 T cell receptor beta chains sequenced from a single sample in a study of blood T cell repertoires in COVID-19. Assay used: immunoSEQ multiplex PCR; TCRdb lists only in-frame clones, some missing. The sample includes about 220,000 clones, approximately 82% of them seen just once. The sequenced material came from PBMCs or T cells enriched from blood (not recorded which). The receptors derive from a middle-aged man who had recovered from COVID-19.

V usage is TRBV12-3 or TRBV12-4 and J usage is TRBJ2-1, with D possibly matching TRBD1 (6 bases). V gave up 6 bases and J gave up 10 bases, with 13 bases separating them. The length of the CDR3 is 12 residues. The CDR3 loop is CASSTGFGEQFF. The CDR3 nucleotides read TGTGCCAGCAGCACAGGGTTCGGGGAGCAGTTCTTC.

The chain recombines TRBV3-1 (or the pseudogene TRBV3-2) with TRBJ1-5; 9 bases are shared with TRBD1. Germline CDR1 reads LGHDT; CDR2 reads YNNKEL (reference sequence). Trimming removed 2 bases from V and 0 bases from J; junction bases left unmatched: 17. CDR3 length: 21 amino acids. This CDR3 reads CASSQKPGQGPGLHSNQPQHF. The CDR3 nucleotides are TGTGCCAGCAGCCAAAAACCGGGACAGGGTCCGGGTCTCCATAGCAATCAGCCCCAGCATTTT.

The J gene is TRBJ2-2, the V gene TRBV28; D call uncertain. The germline V gene has CDR1 MDHEN and CDR2 SYDVKM. The germline V and J ends were trimmed by 5 bases and 0 bases, with 16 bases remaining between them. The CDR3 runs to 17 residues. The CDR3 spells CASSLRRDTANTGELFF. The CDR3 DNA reads TGTGCCAGCAGTCTCCGACGAGACACCGCGAACACCGGGGAGCTGTTTTTT.

V and J are TRBV27 and TRBJ2-7; TRBD2 matches at 9 bases. With 4 bases clipped from V and 2 bases from J, the junction kept 6 bases outside the gene matches. This CDR3 is built from 15 residues. Germline V gene lookup returns CDR1 MNHEY and CDR2 SMNVEV (reference sequence). In DNA, the CDR3 is TGTGCCAGCAGTTCCTCGCGGGGGGGGACCTACGAGCAGTACTTC. This encodes CASSSSRGGTYEQYF.

The chain couples TRBV20-1 to TRBJ1-3, with D maybe TRBD1 (5 bases). Germline V gene lookup returns CDR1 DFQATT and CDR2 SNEGSKA (reference sequence). Trimming took 7 bases from V and 3 from J, leaving 7 bases between them. This CDR3 is built from 11 residues. The CDR3 nucleotides read TGCAGTGTAGGGGTTGGAAACACCATATATTTT. Its protein is CSVGVGNTIYF.

The chain links TRBV7-6 to TRBJ2-7; 7 positions agree with TRBD1. CDR1 is SGHVS, CDR2 FNYEAQ, per germline. V dropped 5 bases and J dropped 0; count of bases not matched to a gene: 7. The CDR3 contains 15 residues. CDR3 in amino acids: CASSRGQRNSYEQYF. CDR3 nucleotide sequence: TGTGCCAGCAGCCGGGGACAGAGAAACTCCTACGAGCAGTACTTC.

V usage is TRBV18 and J usage is TRBJ1-5, with D unclear. Trimming removed 2 bases at V and 1 base at J, with 12 bases between. This CDR3 region has 16 residues. Germline lookup yields CDR1 KGHSH and CDR2 LQKENI. CDR3 sequence: CASSPGYRESNQPQHF. CDR3 DNA: TGTGCCAGCTCACCAGGGTATAGGGAGAGCAATCAGCCCCAGCATTTT.

This sequence joins TRBV5-1 and TRBJ1-1; TRBD1 matches 7 bases. Germline CDR1 SGHRS, CDR2 YFSETQ. The length of the CDR3 is 14 residues. The trim removed 5 bases at V and 0 bases at J, leaving 4 bases unmatched. The CDR3 coding sequence is TGCGCCAGCAGGGGACAGTCAATGAACACTGAAGCTTTCTTT. It encodes CASRGQSMNTEAFF.

V and J are TRBV2 and TRBJ1-2; D is uncertain. The germline V and J ends were trimmed by 5 bases and 8 bases, with 15 bases remaining between them. This CDR3 region has 13 residues. The germline gives CDR1 SNHLY, CDR2 FYNNEI. The CDR3 sequence: CASSLSQIGGYTF. CDR3 DNA sequence: TGTGCCAGCAGTCTCTCACAGATTGGGGGCTACACCTTC.

The rearrangement uses TRBV11-2 and TRBJ2-3; D remains ambiguous. This CDR3 spans 15 amino acids. Trimming shortened V by 3 bases and J by 2 bases, and 12 bases separated the two germline ends. Germline V gene data show CDR1 as SGHAT and CDR2 as FQNNGV. In DNA, the CDR3 is TGTGCCAGCAGCTTTCGATACCAGGCCACAGATACGCAGTATTTT. Its translation: CASSFRYQATDTQYF. Using reference TRBV11-2 and TRBJ2-3 for the parts outside the CDR3, the full variable domain is EAGVAQSPRYKIIEKRQSVAFWCNPISGHATLYWYQQILGQGPKLLIQFQNNGVVDDSQLPKDRFSAERLKGVDSTLKIQPAKLEDSAVYLCASSFRYQATDTQYFGPGTRLTVL.

This chain connects TRBV28 to TRBJ1-1, with TRBD1 identical over 9 bases. CDR1 and CDR2 (germline): MDHEN, SYDVKM. CDR3 length: 16 amino acids. J gave up 0 bases and V 5 bases, and 7 bases lay outside the gene matches. The DNA for the CDR3 is TGTGCCAGCAGTGCCCCCGGGACAGGGCTGAACACTGAAGCTTTCTTT. It encodes CASSAPGTGLNTEAFF.

The chain couples TRBV18 to TRBJ1-4, with D uncertain. V lost 3 bases to trimming and J lost 6 bases, with 8 bases between them. Germline assignment: CDR1 KGHSH and CDR2 LQKENI. CDR3 length equals 13 residues. The CDR3 region is CASSPGSDEKLFF. Here the CDR3 DNA reads TGTGCCAGCTCACCCGGGAGCGATGAAAAACTGTTTTTT.

The rearrangement uses TRBV18 and TRBJ1-6; 7 nucleotides agree with TRBD1. Germline values: CDR1 KGHSH, CDR2 LQKENI. The CDR3 is made up of 14 amino acids. V lost 3 bases to trimming and J lost 8 bases; unmatched junction nucleotides: 4. As DNA, the CDR3 is TGTGCCAGCTCACCTGACAGGGAATATTCACCCCTCCACTTT. Protein: CASSPDREYSPLHF.

The J gene is TRBJ2-1, the V gene TRBV5-1, with 9 nucleotides matching TRBD1. Germline V gives CDR1 SGHRS, CDR2 YFSETQ. This CDR3 contains 17 residues. V was pared by 4 bases and J by 1 base, with 9 bases of the junction left unmatched. The CDR3 spells CASSTQGQGISYNEQFF. CDR3 in DNA: TGCGCCAGCAGCACGCAAGGACAGGGGATTTCCTACAATGAGCAGTTCTTC.

The chain links TRBV5-1 to TRBJ2-1; 15 bases line up with TRBD2. CDR1 SGHRS and CDR2 YFSETQ come from the germline V gene. Germline trimming cut 4 bases from V and 9 bases from J; bases unmatched to any gene: 5. The CDR3 loop spans 15 amino acids. The CDR3 nucleotides read TGCGCCAGCAGCCCTCCGGGACTAGCGGGAGGTGAGCAGTTCTTC. Amino acid sequence: CASSPPGLAGGEQFF.

The chain uses TRBV27 and TRBJ2-1, with a possible D match to TRBD2 (5 bases). Trimming removed 7 bases at V and 0 bases at J, with 25 bases between. CDR3 length equals 19 residues. Germline V gives CDR1 MNHEY, CDR2 SMNVEV (reference sequence). DNA for the CDR3: TGTGCCAGCACCCCTGCCGGCCGGGGTGGATCAAGCTCCTACAATGAGCAGTTCTTC. As protein: CASTPAGRGGSSSYNEQFF.

The chain has TRBV19 and TRBJ2-1, with TRBD1 as a possible D gene (6 bases). Between the trimmed V and J ends, which lost 7 bases and 7 bases, there was a span of 17 bases. Looked up from germline, CDR1 is LNHDA and CDR2 is SQIVND (reference sequence). CDR3 size: 14 residues. CDR3 bases: TGTGCCAGTAAGACACAGGGCGTGGTGAATGAGCAGTTCTTC. This gives the protein CASKTQGVVNEQFF.

Note on this clone: The sample holds other DNA sequences that translate to the same CDR3. The chain couples TRBV7-2 to TRBJ2-5; tentatively, D is TRBD1 (5 bases). Germline lookup yields CDR1 SGHTA and CDR2 FQGNSA. The V end lost 4 bases, the J end lost 4 bases, and 7 bases lay between the germline ends. This CDR3 is built from 12 residues. The DNA for the CDR3 is TGTGCCAGCAGCTATAGGGGAGAGACCCAGTACTTC. This sequence encodes CASSYRGETQYF.